These 23 T cell receptor beta chains were sequenced from one sample in a study of cytomegalovirus exposure and HLA in healthy donors. It was with 60 Vbeta and 13 Jbeta primers that the PCR ran. Using immunoSEQ multiplex PCR, the repertoire was profiled, and TCRdb retains in-frame clones only, with some absent. Here the sample spans about 190,000 clones, 80% to 85% being singletons. Source material: PBMCs. The receptors originated from a woman aged 40-49 years in good health and CMV-seronegative.

The chain uses TRBV9 and TRBJ1-1, with 10 bases that match TRBD1. This CDR3 spans 14 amino acids. Looked up from germline, CDR1 is SGDLS and CDR2 is YYNGEE. V was clipped by 4 bases and J by 3 bases; unmatched bases: 3. The CDR3 protein is CASSPGQGDTEAFF. DNA of the CDR3: TGTGCCAGCAGCCCTGGACAGGGGGACACTGAAGCTTTCTTT.

This clone turned up a few times. CDR3 in amino acids: CASSRQGSYEQYV. The CDR3 DNA follows: TGTGCCAGCAGCCGACAGGGTTCCTACGAGCAGTACGTC. The chain couples TRBV7-2 to TRBJ2-7; 7 bases are shared with TRBD1. The junction had 2 bases not matched to a gene; V was cut back by 5 bases and J by 1 base. CDR3 length: 13 residues. Germline CDR1 reads SGHTA; CDR2 reads FQGNSA.

V usage is TRBV28 and J usage is TRBJ1-2; TRBD1 matches 7 bases. Germline lookup yields CDR1 MDHEN and CDR2 SYDVKM. V lost 5 bases, J lost 2 bases, and 5 bases stayed unmatched. The CDR3 is 14 residues long. In DNA, the CDR3 is TGTGCCAGCAGTCTATCAGGGGGGAACTATGGCTACACCTTC. It yields the protein CASSLSGGNYGYTF.

The chain employs TRBV9 and TRBJ2-7, with D possibly matching TRBD2 (7 bases). The CDR3 contains 15 residues. The germline V and J ends were trimmed by 2 bases and 3 bases, with 15 bases remaining between them. CDR1 and CDR2 (germline): SGDLS, YYNGEE. CDR3 sequence (DNA): TGTGCCAGCAGCGTGGGGGCGGGACTATACTACGAGCAGTACTTC. Protein sequence: CASSVGAGLYYEQYF.

This clone was counted between two and nine times. CDR3 nucleotides: TGTGCCATCAGTGAGTCGGCAGGGGGCATCACAGATACGCAGTATTTT. It codes for CAISESAGGITDTQYF. This chain joins TRBV10-3 and TRBJ2-3, with 8 bases lining up with TRBD1. CDR3 length equals 16 residues. V trimming: 0 bases; J trimming: 2 bases; junction bases outside the gene matches: 4. In germline, CDR1 is ENHRY, CDR2 SYGVKD.

Remarks on this clone: Other nucleotide sequences from this sample produce the same CDR3. The chain carries TRBV5-1 and TRBJ1-1; D may be TRBD1 (5 bases). Deletions cut 2 bases from V and 4 bases from J, with 9 bases between. Per the germline V gene, CDR1 is SGHRS and CDR2 is YFSETQ. The CDR3 loop spans 13 amino acids. The CDR3 sequence is CASSFPGGTEAFF. The CDR3 DNA sequence: TGCGCCAGCAGCTTTCCGGGGGGCACTGAAGCTTTCTTT.

This clone has a handful of counts. The V and J genes are TRBV10-3 and TRBJ2-7; TRBD2 aligns across 10 bases. The CDR3 has 15 residues. J was trimmed by 6 bases and V by 11 bases; bases with no gene match: 16. Germline V gene sequence: CDR1 ENHRY, CDR2 SYGVKD. CDR3 bases: TGTGCCTCCCGACAAGGCAGCGGGAGGGGGGCCGAGCAGTACTTC. Its protein product is CASRQGSGRGAEQYF.

The rearrangement links TRBV9 to TRBJ1-2; 7 positions match TRBD1. With V trimmed by 0 bases and J by 4 bases, 3 bases remained unmatched. Germline CDR1 is SGDLS and CDR2 is YYNGEE. This CDR3 contains 14 residues. In DNA form, the CDR3 reads TGTGCCAGCAGCGTAGGAGCAGGGGGCTATGGCTACACCTTC. Its translation: CASSVGAGGYGYTF.

This chain connects TRBV19 to TRBJ2-5, with D possibly TRBD1 on 6 matching bases. CDR1 is LNHDA, CDR2 SQIVND, per germline (reference sequence). This CDR3 region has 15 residues. Trimming left V 4 bases short and J 1 base short, with 13 bases between. The CDR3 here is CASSTQTGLQETQYF. The CDR3 DNA reads TGTGCCAGTAGTACCCAAACAGGGCTCCAAGAGACCCAGTACTTC.

V gene TRBV19 combines with J gene TRBJ1-1, with D perhaps TRBD1 (6 bases). Germline CDR1 LNHDA, CDR2 SQIVND (reference sequence). The CDR3 extends over 15 amino acids. The germline V and J ends were trimmed by 6 bases and 0 bases, with 14 bases remaining between them. The CDR3 DNA is TGTGCCAGTAGGCGAGGCGGACAGATGAACACTGAAGCTTTCTTT. Protein: CASRRGGQMNTEAFF.

The chain joins TRBV5-4 to TRBJ1-5; the D is unclear. Per the germline V gene, CDR1 is SGHNT and CDR2 is YYREEE (reference sequence). The CDR3 is 15 residues long. V was cut by 0 bases and J by 2 bases, with 9 bases left in between. CDR3 DNA: TGTGCCAGCAGCTTGGATGGAGGTGGCAATCAGCCCCAGCATTTT. This encodes CASSLDGGGNQPQHF.

The rearrangement links TRBV18 to TRBJ2-3, with no clear D. Germline V lookup: CDR1 KGHSH, CDR2 LQKENI. The CDR3 loop spans 16 amino acids. Trimming removed 2 bases from V and 2 bases from J, with 14 bases in between. This chain's CDR3 is CASSPLARGPTDTQYF. For the CDR3, the DNA is TGTGCCAGCTCACCATTGGCACGCGGTCCCACAGATACGCAGTATTTT.

The chain combines TRBV18 with TRBJ1-3; D is ambiguous. The V end was cut by 5 bases, the J end by 4 bases, with 18 bases between. CDR1 and CDR2 (germline): KGHSH, LQKENI. The CDR3 consists of 16 residues. The CDR3 sequence: CASSAGSVGSGNTIYF. CDR3 nucleotides: TGTGCCAGCTCAGCGGGATCAGTCGGTTCGGGAAACACCATATATTTT.

CDR3 protein: CASSQGAGALNEQFF. CDR3 coding DNA: TGTGCCAGCAGCCAAGGAGCGGGAGCACTCAATGAGCAGTTCTTC. The V and J genes are TRBV16 and TRBJ2-1, with 8 bases lining up with TRBD2. The CDR3 contains 15 residues. V shed 2 bases and J 6 bases; nucleotides not matched to a gene: 6. Germline lookup yields CDR1 KGHSY and CDR2 FQNENV.

This chain uses TRBV9 with TRBJ1-1; tentative D call: TRBD1 (5 bases). The CDR3 loop spans 17 amino acids. The V and J ends lost 4 bases and 3 bases respectively, with 22 bases between them. Germline assignment: CDR1 SGDLS and CDR2 YYNGEE. The CDR3 loop reads CASSPHARGGVDTEAFF. For the CDR3, the DNA is TGTGCCAGCAGCCCCCATGCTCGTGGGGGGGTGGACACTGAAGCTTTCTTT.

The J gene is TRBJ1-5, the V gene TRBV7-9, with a weak D call TRBD1 (5 bases). Germline loops: CDR1 SEHNR, CDR2 FQNEAQ (reference sequence). This CDR3 has 15 residues. V lost 1 base and J 5 bases, leaving 12 bases between the germline ends. The CDR3 spells CASSLGTGRDQPQHF. Written as DNA, the CDR3 is TGTGCCAGCAGCTTAGGTACAGGACGAGATCAGCCCCAGCATTTT. Full variable domain (remainder filled in from reference TRBV7-9 and TRBJ1-5): DTGVSQNPRHKITKRGQNVTFRCDPISEHNRLYWYRQTLGQGPEFLTYFQNEAQLEKSRLLSDRFSAERPKGSFSTLEIQRTEQGDSAMYLCASSLGTGRDQPQHFGDGTRLSIL.

This chain uses TRBV6-6 with TRBJ1-5, with D possibly matching TRBD1 (5 bases). Germline values: CDR1 MNHNY, CDR2 SVGAGI (reference sequence). Trimming shortened V by 5 bases and J by 6 bases, and 17 bases separated the two germline ends. The CDR3 loop spans 15 amino acids. The CDR3 here is CASSAAQGEVQPQHF. CDR3 in DNA: TGTGCCAGCAGTGCAGCCCAGGGTGAGGTTCAGCCCCAGCATTTT.

V is TRBV30 and J is TRBJ1-1; D may be TRBD1 (6 bases). This CDR3 is built from 10 residues. Germline CDR1 GTSNPN, CDR2 SVGIG (reference sequence). The V gene lost 5 bases and the J gene lost 7 bases, with 8 bases spanning the gap. The CDR3 coding sequence is TGTGCCTGGGGACAGATTGAAGCTTTCTTT. It translates to CAWGQIEAFF.

The sample holds one count of this clone. The chain couples TRBV11-2 to TRBJ2-5, with a possible D match to TRBD2 (7 bases). CDR3 length equals 15 residues. The germline V gene encodes CDR1 SGHAT and CDR2 FQNNGV. V shed 1 base and J shed 2 bases, with 11 bases lying between them. This chain's CDR3 is CASSLGGGGQETQYF. The CDR3 DNA sequence: TGTGCCAGCAGCTTAGGGGGAGGGGGACAAGAGACCCAGTACTTC.

V is TRBV7-2 and J is TRBJ2-2; 8 nucleotides line up with TRBD1. The CDR3 extends over 14 amino acids. CDR1 is SGHTA and CDR2 is FQGNSA in the germline V gene. Unmatched junction bases numbered 0, after V lost 5 bases and J lost 1 base. The CDR3 DNA reads as TGTGCCAGCAGCGGACAGGGGAACACCGGGGAGCTGTTTTTT. It codes for CASSGQGNTGELFF.

V is TRBV19 and J is TRBJ1-6; D remains ambiguous. Germline CDR1 LNHDA, CDR2 SQIVND (reference sequence). This CDR3 has 15 amino acids. V dropped 6 bases and J dropped 6 bases, with 15 bases sitting between them. The CDR3, as DNA: TGTGCCAGTAGAGGCCCCCGGGAGTTTAATTCACCCCTCCACTTT. The encoded protein is CASRGPREFNSPLHF.

The chain carries TRBV5-1 and TRBJ1-5, with 7 bases aligning to TRBD1. This CDR3 spans 16 amino acids. The germline gives CDR1 SGHRS, CDR2 YFSETQ. V was pared by 1 base and J by 6 bases, with 10 bases of the junction left unmatched. The CDR3 coding sequence is TGCGCCAGCAGCTTGACAGGGGCGCTAGCTGGTCAGCCCCAGCATTTT. Amino acids: CASSLTGALAGQPQHF.

The rearrangement uses TRBV4-1 and TRBJ1-2; TRBD1 agrees at 11 bases. Germline values: CDR1 MGHRA, CDR2 YSYEKL. CDR3 length: 15 amino acids. V shed 1 base and J 5 bases; nucleotides not matched to a gene: 3. This CDR3 is CASSQGGTGGYGYTF. CDR3 DNA: TGCGCCAGCAGCCAAGGCGGGACAGGGGGTTATGGCTACACCTTC.